This T cell receptor gamma chain was sequenced in a study of gamma-delta T cells after stem cell transplantation. Germline lookup yields CDR1 EGSTGY and CDR2 YDSYTSSV. The CDR3 runs 12 residues. Trimming at V came to 4 bases and at J to 4 bases, leaving 4 bases not matched to a gene. TCRdb redid the clone calls on the RT-PCR reads with CATT. The sample lists 850 to 1,300 gamma-chain clones, roughly 28% occurring once. Worth noting for this clone: The sample carries other DNA sequences with the same CDR3.

The chain links TRGV4 to TRGJ1 or TRGJ2. Germline matching of the DNA provided the J gene here, since TCRdb leaves it blank. This sequence was found in a human donor. It is not recorded whose cells these are; they may come from a transplant donor. Sequenced: gamma-delta T cells. CDR3 DNA: TGTGCCACCTGGGAGGCGTATTATAAGAAACTCTTT. It codes for CATWEAYYKKLF.